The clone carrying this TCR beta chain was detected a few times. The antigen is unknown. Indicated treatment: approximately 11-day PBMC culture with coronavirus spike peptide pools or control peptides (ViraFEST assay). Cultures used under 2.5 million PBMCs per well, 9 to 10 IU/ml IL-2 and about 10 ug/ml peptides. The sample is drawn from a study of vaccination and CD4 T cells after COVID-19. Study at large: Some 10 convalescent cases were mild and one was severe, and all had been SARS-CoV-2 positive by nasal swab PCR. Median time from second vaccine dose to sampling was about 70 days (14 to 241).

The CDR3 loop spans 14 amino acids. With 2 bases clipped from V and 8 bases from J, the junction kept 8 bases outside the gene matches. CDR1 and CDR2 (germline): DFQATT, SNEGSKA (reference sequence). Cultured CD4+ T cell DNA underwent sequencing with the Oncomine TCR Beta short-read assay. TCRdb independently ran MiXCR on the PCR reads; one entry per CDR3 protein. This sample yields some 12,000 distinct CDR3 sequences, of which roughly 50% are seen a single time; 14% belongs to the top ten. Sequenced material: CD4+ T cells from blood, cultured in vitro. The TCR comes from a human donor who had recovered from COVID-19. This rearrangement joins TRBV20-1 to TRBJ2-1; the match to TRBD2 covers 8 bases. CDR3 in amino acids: CSARPGTSKDEQFF. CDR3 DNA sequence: TGCAGTGCTAGACCCGGGACTAGTAAGGATGAGCAGTTCTTC.